This TCR beta chain emerged from a study of blood T cell repertoires in COVID-19. Overall study context: Sites across the United States, Italy and Spain contributed samples from acute and convalescent COVID-19.

Clones were read by immunoSEQ multiplex PCR, and TCRdb kept only the in-frame ones, dropping some. The sample records some 130,000 clones, about 89% being singletons. This sequence originates from a woman between 70 and 85 years old with COVID-19, enrolled during active disease. Sample: peripheral blood.

The CDR3 here is CASSLRLAGGLGEQFF. The CDR3 DNA reads TGCGCCAGCAGCTTACGACTAGCGGGGGGGCTTGGTGAGCAGTTCTTC. This chain connects TRBV5-1 to TRBJ2-1; TRBD2 matches 14 bases. The V gene's germline CDR1 is SGHRS and CDR2 YFSETQ. This CDR3 comprises 16 residues. J was trimmed by 9 bases and V by 2 bases; bases with no gene match: 7.